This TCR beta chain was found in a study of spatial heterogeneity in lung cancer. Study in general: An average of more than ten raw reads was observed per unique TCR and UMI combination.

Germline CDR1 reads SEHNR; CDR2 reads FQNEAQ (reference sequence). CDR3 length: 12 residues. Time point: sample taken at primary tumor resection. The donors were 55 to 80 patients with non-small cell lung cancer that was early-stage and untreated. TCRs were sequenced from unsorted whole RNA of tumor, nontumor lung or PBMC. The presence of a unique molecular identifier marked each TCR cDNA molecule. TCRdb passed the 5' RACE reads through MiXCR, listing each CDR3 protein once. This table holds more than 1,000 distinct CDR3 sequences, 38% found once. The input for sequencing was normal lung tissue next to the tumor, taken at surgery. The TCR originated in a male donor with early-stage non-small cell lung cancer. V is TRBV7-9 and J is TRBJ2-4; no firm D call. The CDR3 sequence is CFVGIAKNIQYF. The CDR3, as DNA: TGTTTTGTGGGCATTGCCAAAAACATTCAGTACTTC.